The 31 T cell receptor beta chains below were found in one sample sequenced in a study of T cell changes during pregnancy in multiple sclerosis. Data came from immunoSEQ multiplex PCR; TCRdb stores just in-frame clones and leaves some out. This sample has some 120,000 clones, with more than 85% found just once. Material: peripheral blood, obtained in the third trimester of pregnancy. These receptors were taken from a female donor with multiple sclerosis, enrolled in a pregnancy study.

CDR3 region: CASSPPDSYEQYF. CDR3 nucleotides: TGTGCCAGCAGCCCCCCCGACAGTTACGAGCAGTACTTC. The V call is TRBV7-3, the J call TRBJ2-7; tentatively, D is TRBD1 (5 bases). Germline-derived CDR1 and CDR2 are SGHTA and FQGTGA. Trimming shortened V by 5 bases and J by 4 bases, and 12 bases separated the two germline ends. The CDR3 has 13 residues.

The chain has TRBV10-2 and TRBJ1-5, with D perhaps TRBD1 (5 bases). Germline CDR1 reads WSHSY; CDR2 reads SAAADI. V was shortened by 3 bases and J by 6 bases, with 12 bases between the two germline ends. The CDR3 loop spans 14 amino acids. The CDR3 loop reads CASSDRASTQPQHF. As DNA, the CDR3 is TGCGCCAGCAGTGACAGGGCTTCCACTCAGCCCCAGCATTTT.

The chain uses TRBV18 and TRBJ1-1; 9 nucleotides align to TRBD1. This CDR3 is 15 amino acids long. Looked up from germline, CDR1 is KGHSH and CDR2 is LQKENI. V lost 0 bases to trimming and J lost 5 bases; unmatched junction nucleotides: 4. CDR3 bases: TGTGCCAGCTCACCACCACAGGGGGCAGGGACTGAAGCTTTCTTT. Its protein product is CASSPPQGAGTEAFF. Full variable domain (rest looked up from reference TRBV18 and TRBJ1-1): NAGVMQNPRHLVRRRGQEARLRCSPMKGHSHVYWYRQLPEEGLKFMVYLQKENIIDESGMPKERFSAEFPKEGPSILRIQQVVRGDSAAYFCASSPPQGAGTEAFFGQGTRLTVV.

The rearrangement uses TRBV9 and TRBJ2-1; D remains unclear. CDR3 length: 15 amino acids. The germline V and J ends were trimmed by 0 bases and 2 bases, with 9 bases remaining between them. The germline V gene encodes CDR1 SGDLS and CDR2 YYNGEE. CDR3 coding DNA: TGTGCCAGCAGCGTAGCACAGACCGCCTACAATGAGCAGTTCTTC. The encoded protein is CASSVAQTAYNEQFF.

The V and J genes are TRBV28 and TRBJ1-2; 8 bases fit TRBD1. Germline CDR1 and CDR2: MDHEN and SYDVKM. The CDR3 extends over 13 amino acids. Trimming took 5 bases from V and 8 from J; bases not matched to a gene: 7. CDR3 in DNA: TGTGCCAGCAGTCAGACAGGGGTAGAGGGCTACACCTTC. Translated: CASSQTGVEGYTF.

The chain recombines TRBV27 with TRBJ1-2; a weak D match, TRBD1 (6 bases). V shed 4 bases and J shed 8 bases, with 20 bases lying between them. The CDR3 runs 15 residues. The germline V gene has CDR1 MNHEY and CDR2 SMNVEV (reference sequence). CDR3 sequence: CASSSLTGLQGGYTF. The CDR3 DNA reads as TGTGCCAGCAGTTCCCTGACAGGTCTCCAAGGGGGCTACACCTTC.

The chain has TRBV6-1 and TRBJ1-5; D gene ambiguous. Per germline, CDR1 MNHNS and CDR2 SASEGT. The CDR3 covers 14 residues. V was trimmed by 2 bases and J by 2 bases, leaving 7 bases between them. CDR3: CASSELQGNQPQHF. The CDR3 DNA follows: TGTGCCAGCAGTGAACTCCAGGGCAATCAGCCCCAGCATTTT.

The rearrangement uses TRBV5-8 and TRBJ2-3; D perhaps matches TRBD2 (6 bases). The CDR3 is 19 amino acids. With 4 bases removed from V and 1 base from J, the gap between germline ends came to 25 bases. Per the germline V gene, CDR1 is SGHTS and CDR2 is YDEGEE. DNA for the CDR3: TGTGCCAGCAGCCTCACCCTCTCCCTAGGTCCGGGAGGCACAGATACGCAGTATTTT. Its translation: CASSLTLSLGPGGTDTQYF.

V and J are TRBV25-1 and TRBJ1-2, with 10 bases that match TRBD1. This CDR3 has 14 residues. Germline V gene sequence: CDR1 MGHDK, CDR2 SYGVNS. J gave up 4 bases and V 8 bases, and 7 bases lay outside the gene matches. The CDR3, as DNA: TGTGCCAGCTCCGCCGGGACAGGGGTCTATGGCTACACCTTC. It yields the protein CASSAGTGVYGYTF.

The rearrangement links TRBV28 to TRBJ2-3; D uncertain. The V end lost 6 bases, the J end lost 6 bases, and 13 bases lay between the germline ends. The CDR3 is 13 amino acids. Germline CDR1 reads MDHEN; CDR2 reads SYDVKM. The CDR3 sequence is CASSLPVLDTQYF. CDR3 in DNA: TGTGCCAGCAGCCTCCCGGTCCTTGATACGCAGTATTTT.

The V and J genes are TRBV30 and TRBJ2-2; 9 nucleotides match TRBD2. CDR1 and CDR2 from the germline V gene are GTSNPN and SVGIG (reference sequence). The CDR3 covers 14 residues. V lost 0 bases and J lost 7; bases outside the gene matches: 3. The CDR3 loop is CAWSVAGGDGELFF. CDR3 in DNA: TGTGCCTGGAGTGTAGCGGGAGGAGACGGGGAGCTGTTTTTT. Full variable domain (remainder filled in from reference TRBV30 and TRBJ2-2): SQTIHQWPATLVQPVGSPLSLECTVEGTSNPNLYWYRQAAGRGLQLLFYSVGIGQISSEVPQNLSASRPQDRQFILSSKKLLLSDSGFYLCAWSVAGGDGELFFGEGSRLTVL.

The rearrangement joins TRBV2 to TRBJ2-5; D possibly corresponds to TRBD2 (6 bases). Germline V CDR1 and CDR2: SNHLY, FYNNEI. Trimming left V 7 bases short and J 1 base short, with 16 bases between. The CDR3 loop spans 15 amino acids. CDR3 sequence: CASKGTLGTQETQYF. The CDR3 DNA reads TGTGCCAGCAAGGGGACTTTAGGGACCCAAGAGACCCAGTACTTC.

The V gene is TRBV5-1, the J gene TRBJ1-1, with D tentatively TRBD1 (6 bases). This CDR3 has 14 residues. Deletions cut 3 bases from V and 3 bases from J, with 12 bases between. Germline CDR1 and CDR2: SGHRS and YFSETQ. CDR3 loop: CASSSGAGDTEAFF. The CDR3 DNA reads as TGCGCCAGCAGCTCAGGGGCAGGCGACACTGAAGCTTTCTTT.

The chain couples TRBV6-5 to TRBJ1-1; D remains ambiguous. CDR1 and CDR2 from the germline V gene are MNHEY and SVGAGI. The CDR3 is 14 residues long. V lost 5 bases to trimming and J lost 4 bases, with 14 bases between them. Here the CDR3 reads CASSLNNRGTEAFF. CDR3 DNA sequence: TGTGCCAGCAGTCTGAATAACCGAGGCACTGAAGCTTTCTTT.

The chain combines TRBV19 with TRBJ1-1; TRBD1 might be the D (5 bases). V lost 5 bases and J lost 1, with 14 bases in between. Germline V CDR1 and CDR2: LNHDA, SQIVND (reference sequence). The CDR3 sequence is 15 residues long. CDR3 loop: CASSSARTQNTEAFF. Written as DNA, the CDR3 is TGTGCCAGTAGTTCCGCAAGGACACAGAACACTGAAGCTTTCTTT.

The gene calls are TRBV29-1 and TRBJ1-1, with D possibly matching TRBD1 (6 bases). The V gene lost 8 bases and the J gene lost 4 bases, with 20 bases spanning the gap. CDR3 length: 14 amino acids. Germline CDR1 is SQVTM and CDR2 is ANQGSEA. CDR3 DNA sequence: TGCAGCTCCACCTCCCGCACAGGGTCCACTGAAGCTTTCTTT. Protein: CSSTSRTGSTEAFF.

The chain uses TRBV5-1 and TRBJ1-2; 8 bases match TRBD1. With 1 base clipped from V and 4 bases from J, the junction kept 9 bases outside the gene matches. The germline V gene encodes CDR1 SGHRS and CDR2 YFSETQ. The CDR3 loop spans 16 amino acids. The CDR3 loop is CASSLSVTGGAYGYTF. CDR3 coding DNA: TGCGCCAGCAGCTTGTCGGTCACAGGGGGTGCCTATGGCTACACCTTC.

The J gene is TRBJ2-3, the V gene TRBV7-3; perhaps TRBD2 as D (6 bases). Germline V gene lookup returns CDR1 SGHTA and CDR2 FQGTGA. This CDR3 is built from 15 residues. V lost 2 bases and J 2 bases, leaving 11 bases between the germline ends. The CDR3 DNA is TGTGCCAGCAGCTTATTTGGAGGGCCCACAGATACGCAGTATTTT. This encodes CASSLFGGPTDTQYF.

The gene calls are TRBV27 and TRBJ2-7, with TRBD1 as a possible D gene (6 bases). The V and J ends lost 8 bases and 4 bases respectively, with 15 bases between them. The CDR3 spans 13 residues. Germline V gene sequence: CDR1 MNHEY, CDR2 SMNVEV (reference sequence). CDR3 DNA: TGTGCCAGCGGGCTCTTGACAGGTTACGAGCAGTACTTC. Translation: CASGLLTGYEQYF.

This clone was seen a single time. The CDR3, as DNA: TGTGCCAGCAGCTCCCGTGAGTTCTCTAACTATGGCTACACCTTC. This translates into CASSSREFSNYGYTF. The chain links TRBV7-9 to TRBJ1-2; D unclear. The CDR3 totals 15 residues. Germline CDR1 reads SEHNR; CDR2 reads FQNEAQ (reference sequence). V was shortened by 4 bases and J by 0 bases, with 12 bases between the two germline ends.

This clone was detected only a few times. Other DNA sequences in the sample encode the same CDR3. This chain links TRBV27 with TRBJ2-2; 10 bases align to TRBD2. The CDR3 is 13 residues long. The V segment lost 5 bases and the J segment 6 bases; nucleotides outside the gene matches: 0. The germline V gene encodes CDR1 MNHEY and CDR2 SMNVEV (reference sequence). Here the CDR3 reads CASSLAGAGELFF. The DNA for the CDR3 is TGTGCCAGCAGTCTAGCGGGGGCCGGGGAGCTGTTTTTT.

This clone was found once. This chain links TRBV7-2 with TRBJ2-7, with 13 bases identical to TRBD2. Trimming took 5 bases from V and 6 from J; bases not matched to a gene: 4. In germline, CDR1 is SGHTA, CDR2 FQGNSA. The CDR3 spans 14 residues. The CDR3 here is CASSARTSGSEQYF. The DNA of the CDR3 is TGTGCCAGCAGCGCCCGGACTAGCGGGAGCGAGCAGTACTTC.

V is TRBV5-1 and J is TRBJ2-1, with 8 bases that match TRBD1. Unmatched junction bases numbered 13, after V lost 1 base and J lost 1 base. Germline V gene lookup returns CDR1 SGHRS and CDR2 YFSETQ. CDR3 length: 19 amino acids. The CDR3 loop reads CASSLIGTGNFISYNEQFF. The CDR3 nucleotides are TGCGCCAGCAGCTTGATTGGGACAGGTAATTTTATTTCCTACAATGAGCAGTTCTTC.

V and J are TRBV6-1 and TRBJ1-4; a weak D match, TRBD1 (6 bases). The CDR3 contains 14 residues. The V gene lost 4 bases and the J gene lost 4 bases, with 10 bases spanning the gap. The germline V gene encodes CDR1 MNHNS and CDR2 SASEGT. The CDR3 DNA reads TGTGCCAGCAGTGCACAGGGAAGTAATGAAAAACTGTTTTTT. As protein: CASSAQGSNEKLFF.

J is TRBJ2-6 and V is TRBV7-3; the D is unclear. Germline CDR1 and CDR2: SGHTA and FQGTGA. This CDR3 is 15 amino acids long. The germline V and J ends were trimmed by 1 base and 0 bases, with 4 bases remaining between them. CDR3 coding DNA: TGTGCCAGCAGCTTAATCCGCTCTGGGGCCAACGTCCTGACTTTC. It yields the protein CASSLIRSGANVLTF.

This chain uses TRBV5-1 with TRBJ2-2; 8 bases are shared with TRBD2. CDR1 and CDR2 (germline): SGHRS, YFSETQ. Unmatched junction bases numbered 1, after V lost 3 bases and J lost 0 bases. This CDR3 region has 15 residues. The CDR3 bases are TGCGCCAGCAGCTCGGGACTAGCGAACACCGGGGAGCTGTTTTTT. It yields the protein CASSSGLANTGELFF.

The rearrangement links TRBV30 to TRBJ1-5; 9 positions agree with TRBD1. V trimming: 1 base; J trimming: 5 bases; junction bases outside the gene matches: 3. Germline V gene lookup returns CDR1 GTSNPN and CDR2 SVGIG (reference sequence). CDR3 length: 14 residues. The CDR3 loop reads CAWSARQGDQPQHF. The CDR3 DNA follows: TGTGCCTGGAGTGCCCGACAGGGGGATCAGCCCCAGCATTTT.

This sequence joins TRBV23-1 and TRBJ2-3; D might be TRBD2 (5 bases). Being an ORF, TRBV23-1 has a function that is uncertain. CDR3 size: 18 residues. The germline V and J ends were trimmed by 0 bases and 1 base, with 17 bases remaining between them. Here the CDR3 reads CASSQSIGVALGTDTQYF. CDR3 bases: TGCGCCAGCAGTCAATCGATCGGGGTAGCGTTAGGCACAGATACGCAGTATTTT.

The chain joins TRBV20-1 to TRBJ2-1; 10 bases align to TRBD2. Germline loops: CDR1 DFQATT, CDR2 SNEGSKA (reference sequence). CDR3 length: 11 residues. Trimming at V came to 8 bases and at J to 9 bases, leaving 4 bases not matched to a gene. CDR3 DNA: TGCAGTCTAGCGGGAGTGTCTGAGCAGTTCTTC. It is translated as CSLAGVSEQFF.

The rearrangement uses TRBV6-5 and TRBJ1-2, with TRBD1 matching 10 bases. CDR3 length: 15 residues. Trimming removed 8 bases from V and 6 bases from J; junction bases left unmatched: 12. The germline V gene has CDR1 MNHEY and CDR2 SVGAGI. CDR3 residues: CASFTGTGVRDGYTF. The CDR3 DNA reads TGTGCCAGCTTTACCGGGACAGGGGTCCGCGATGGCTACACCTTC.

The chain combines TRBV6-4 with TRBJ1-2; unclear D gene. This CDR3 is built from 16 residues. V was clipped by 6 bases and J by 4 bases, with 21 bases between them. Looked up from germline, CDR1 is MRHNA and CDR2 is SNTAGT. DNA for the CDR3: TGTGCCAGCAGCCCCAATAGCCCTGATGGGAGCTATGGCTACACCTTC. Amino acids: CASSPNSPDGSYGYTF.